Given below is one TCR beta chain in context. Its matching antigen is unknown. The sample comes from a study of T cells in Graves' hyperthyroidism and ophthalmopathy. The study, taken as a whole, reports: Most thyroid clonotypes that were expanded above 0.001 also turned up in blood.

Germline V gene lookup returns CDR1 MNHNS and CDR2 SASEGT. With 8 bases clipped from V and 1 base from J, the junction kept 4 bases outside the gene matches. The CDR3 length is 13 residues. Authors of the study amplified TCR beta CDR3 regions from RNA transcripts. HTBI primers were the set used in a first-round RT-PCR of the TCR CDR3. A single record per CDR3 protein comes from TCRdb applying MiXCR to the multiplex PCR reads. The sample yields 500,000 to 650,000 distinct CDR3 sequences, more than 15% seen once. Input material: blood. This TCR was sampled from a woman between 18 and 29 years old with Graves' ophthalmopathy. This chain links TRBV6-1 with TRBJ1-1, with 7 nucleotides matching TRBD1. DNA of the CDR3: TGTGCCAGCCTACGGACAGGGAACACTGAAGCTTTCTTT. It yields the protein CASLRTGNTEAFF.